One and the same sample provided the 30 T cell receptor beta chains below, sequenced in a study of blood T cell repertoires in COVID-19. Clones were sequenced by immunoSEQ multiplex PCR, and TCRdb holds only the in-frame ones, with some missing. The sample contains 100,000 to 120,000 clones, about four fifths of which appear only once. Input material: peripheral blood. The receptors here all came from a woman in her seventies with acute or convalescent COVID-19.

This rearrangement joins TRBV30 to TRBJ2-3; 8 bases match TRBD2. The CDR3 runs to 18 residues. Per germline, CDR1 GTSNPN and CDR2 SVGIG (reference sequence). V gave up 2 bases and J gave up 4 bases; unmatched junction bases: 17. The CDR3 sequence: CAWSSGAYYSGGADTQYF. The CDR3, as DNA: TGTGCCTGGAGTTCAGGGGCCTACTACAGCGGGGGAGCAGATACGCAGTATTTT.

Here the CDR3 reads CATTDRGYTGGDEKLFF. CDR3 sequence (DNA): TGTGCCACAACAGACAGGGGTTATACCGGTGGAGATGAAAAACTGTTTTTT. The V and J genes are TRBV19 and TRBJ1-4; 8 bases are shared with TRBD1. The germline V gene has CDR1 LNHDA and CDR2 SQIVND (reference sequence). The CDR3 spans 17 residues. J gave up 6 bases and V 10 bases, and 19 bases lay outside the gene matches.

The V gene is TRBV28, the J gene TRBJ1-6; tentatively, D is TRBD1 (6 bases). The CDR3 has 14 amino acids. CDR1 and CDR2 from the germline V gene are MDHEN and SYDVKM. Trimming left V 5 bases short and J 3 bases short, with 8 bases between. The chain's CDR3 is CASSPDSYNSPLHF. The CDR3 DNA reads TGTGCCAGCAGTCCGGACAGCTATAATTCACCCCTCCACTTT.

The chain has TRBV4-2 and TRBJ2-1, with a possible D match to TRBD2 (5 bases). The V gene's germline CDR1 is LGHNA and CDR2 YNFKEQ. The CDR3 extends over 15 amino acids. V was trimmed by 1 base and J by 4 bases, leaving 11 bases between them. CDR3 in DNA: TGTGCCAGCAGCCAAGGGGCTAGCAGATACAATGAGCAGTTCTTC. Translation: CASSQGASRYNEQFF.

The genes are TRBV9 and TRBJ2-3; tentative D call: TRBD1 (6 bases). Germline V lookup: CDR1 SGDLS, CDR2 YYNGEE. The V and J ends lost 4 bases and 0 bases respectively, with 18 bases between them. The CDR3 loop spans 17 amino acids. CDR3 loop: CASSPSPWTASTDTQYF. CDR3 DNA sequence: TGTGCCAGCAGCCCTAGCCCCTGGACAGCTAGCACAGATACGCAGTATTTT.

The chain joins TRBV19 to TRBJ1-2; TRBD1 is a possible D gene (5 bases). V lost 6 bases and J lost 0, with 20 bases in between. The CDR3 spans 17 residues. Germline values: CDR1 LNHDA, CDR2 SQIVND (reference sequence). For the CDR3, the DNA is TGTGCCAGTAGCAGATCCGACAGACAAGGAACTAACTATGGCTACACCTTC. This translates into CASSRSDRQGTNYGYTF.

The CDR3 DNA follows: TGCGCCAGCAGCTTCAGGGGGGTCGGTAGCGAGCAGTACTTC. It specifies CASSFRGVGSEQYF. The V call is TRBV5-1, the J call TRBJ2-7; possibly TRBD1 for D (7 bases). V gave up 2 bases and J gave up 6 bases, with 15 bases separating them. CDR3 length: 14 residues. Germline-derived CDR1 and CDR2 are SGHRS and YFSETQ.

The rearrangement uses TRBV15 and TRBJ1-6; D gene uncertain. This CDR3 has 18 amino acids. The V end lost 0 bases, the J end lost 3 bases, and 15 bases lay between the germline ends. The V gene's germline CDR1 is LNHNV and CDR2 YYDKDF (reference sequence). DNA for the CDR3: TGTGCCACCAGCAGAGATTATGGAGGGATAGGCTATAATTCACCCCTCCACTTT. Residues: CATSRDYGGIGYNSPLHF.

The chain links TRBV19 to TRBJ1-1; D perhaps matches TRBD1 (6 bases). Trimming stripped 4 bases from V and 0 bases from J, with 9 bases between. Per the germline V gene, CDR1 is LNHDA and CDR2 is SQIVND (reference sequence). There are 14 residues in the CDR3. CDR3 sequence: CASSNQGMNTEAFF. CDR3 sequence (DNA): TGTGCCAGTAGTAATCAGGGGATGAACACTGAAGCTTTCTTT.

Note on this clone: Its ends do not fully match the called genes, so a read error is possible. The chain links TRBV3-1 (or the pseudogene TRBV3-2) to TRBJ1-1, with 7 bases fitting TRBD1. CDR3 length: 16 amino acids. Germline CDR1 reads LGHDT; CDR2 reads YNNKEL (reference sequence). In nucleotides, the CDR3 is TGTGCCAGCAACCAACAGGGGTACGGTGCGAACACTGAAGCTTTCTTT. This sequence encodes CASNQQGYGANTEAFF.

The V gene is TRBV30, the J gene TRBJ2-1; D is possibly TRBD1 (6 bases). The V and J ends lost 2 bases and 2 bases respectively, with 13 bases between them. Per germline, CDR1 GTSNPN and CDR2 SVGIG (reference sequence). CDR3 length: 15 amino acids. The CDR3 spells CAWSTRGSPYNEQFF. CDR3 nucleotides: TGTGCCTGGAGTACTAGGGGGTCCCCCTACAATGAGCAGTTCTTC. The full variable domain, rest sourced from reference TRBV30 and TRBJ2-1, is SQTIHQWPATLVQPVGSPLSLECTVEGTSNPNLYWYRQAAGRGLQLLFYSVGIGQISSEVPQNLSASRPQDRQFILSSKKLLLSDSGFYLCAWSTRGSPYNEQFFGPGTRLTVL.

This sequence joins TRBV7-8 and TRBJ2-7, with 8 bases matching TRBD2. The length of the CDR3 is 16 residues. V shed 2 bases and J 2 bases; nucleotides not matched to a gene: 8. The germline V gene encodes CDR1 SGHVS and CDR2 FQNEAQ. The CDR3 region is CASSLTARGGPYEQYF. As DNA, the CDR3 is TGTGCCAGCAGCTTAACTGCCCGGGGGGGACCCTACGAGCAGTACTTC.

This chain joins TRBV28 and TRBJ2-7; TRBD1 matches at 7 bases. The germline CDR1 and CDR2 sequences are MDHEN and SYDVKM. The V segment lost 6 bases and the J segment 4 bases; nucleotides outside the gene matches: 9. The CDR3 runs to 14 residues. The CDR3 DNA is TGTGCCAGCAGCTTAACAGGGGTTCTATACGAGCAGTACTTC. Translating it yields CASSLTGVLYEQYF.

V and J are TRBV28 and TRBJ2-3; no definite D call. The germline V gene encodes CDR1 MDHEN and CDR2 SYDVKM. V gave up 2 bases and J gave up 0 bases, with 6 bases separating them. There are 14 residues in the CDR3. CDR3 sequence: CASSLPGSTDTQYF. CDR3 coding DNA: TGTGCCAGCAGTTTACCCGGGAGCACAGATACGCAGTATTTT. The full variable domain, its missing parts supplied by reference TRBV28 and TRBJ2-3, is DVKVTQSSRYLVKRTGEKVFLECVQDMDHENMFWYRQDPGLGLRLIYFSYDVKMKEKGDIPEGYSVSREKKERFSLILESASTNQTSMYLCASSLPGSTDTQYFGPGTRLTVL.

V gene TRBV7-6 combines with J gene TRBJ1-3, with unresolved D. CDR1 is SGHVS, CDR2 FNYEAQ, per germline. The CDR3 sequence is 16 residues long. The ends were cut back, 1 base at V and 0 bases at J, with 10 bases in the middle. In DNA form, the CDR3 reads TGTGCCAGCAGCTTAGAGCAAGGACTCTCTGGAAACACCATATATTTT. Translation: CASSLEQGLSGNTIYF. Supplemented by reference TRBV7-6 and TRBJ1-3, the full variable domain reads GAGVSQSPRYKVTKRGQDVALRCDPISGHVSLYWYRQALGQGPEFLTYFNYEAQQDKSGLPNDRFSAERPEGSISTLTIQRTEQRDSAMYRCASSLEQGLSGNTIYFGEGSWLTVV.

In its sample, this clone was seen a few times. V is TRBV28 and J is TRBJ1-3; 7 nucleotides match TRBD1. CDR3 length equals 14 residues. Germline trimming cut 6 bases from V and 0 bases from J; bases unmatched to any gene: 2. In germline, CDR1 is MDHEN, CDR2 SYDVKM. DNA of the CDR3: TGTGCCAGCAGGACAGGGAGCTCTGGAAACACCATATATTTT. Its protein is CASRTGSSGNTIYF.

The rearrangement links TRBV19 to TRBJ1-2, with TRBD1 matching over 7 bases. CDR1 is LNHDA, CDR2 SQIVND, per germline (reference sequence). Losses at the gene ends were 5 bases for V and 8 bases for J; bases not matched to a gene: 8. This CDR3 comprises 13 residues. CDR3 in amino acids: CASSQTGSQGYTF. CDR3 nucleotides: TGTGCCAGTAGTCAGACAGGGAGTCAAGGCTACACCTTC.

With regard to this clone: The sample carries other DNA sequences with the same CDR3. V usage is TRBV2 and J usage is TRBJ1-2, with D perhaps TRBD1 (6 bases). The V gene's germline CDR1 is SNHLY and CDR2 FYNNEI. There are 13 residues in the CDR3. V was trimmed by 6 bases and J by 1 base, leaving 9 bases between them. The CDR3 loop is CASSPQGNYGYTF. The DNA for the CDR3 is TGTGCCAGCAGCCCACAGGGTAACTATGGCTACACCTTC. Looking up the rest from reference TRBV2 and TRBJ1-2 gives the full variable domain: EPEVTQTPSHQVTQMGQEVILRCVPISNHLYFYWYRQILGQKVEFLVSFYNNEISEKSEIFDDQFSVERPDGSNFTLKIRSTKLEDSAMYFCASSPQGNYGYTFGSGTRLTVV.

The chain employs TRBV7-2 and TRBJ2-1; D might be TRBD2 (5 bases). V shed 9 bases and J shed 0 bases, with 12 bases lying between them. Germline V gene lookup returns CDR1 SGHTA and CDR2 FQGNSA. The CDR3 contains 14 residues. The DNA of the CDR3 is TGTGCCAGTGGTATGGGGAGCTCCTACAATGAGCAGTTCTTC. Amino acids: CASGMGSSYNEQFF. The full variable domain, with the rest looked up from reference TRBV7-2 and TRBJ2-1, is GAGVSQSPSNKVTEKGKDVELRCDPISGHTALYWYRQSLGQGLEFLIYFQGNSAPDKSGLPSDRFSAERTGGSVSTLTIQRTQQEDSAVYLCASGMGSSYNEQFFGPGTRLTVL.

The V call is TRBV6-1, the J call TRBJ1-5; D unresolved. With 0 bases removed from V and 7 bases from J, the gap between germline ends came to 10 bases. This CDR3 comprises 14 residues. Germline loops: CDR1 MNHNS, CDR2 SASEGT. The DNA for the CDR3 is TGTGCCAGCAGTGAAGCGGGCCCGGTACAGCCCCAGCATTTT. Residues: CASSEAGPVQPQHF.

The chain links TRBV28 to TRBJ2-5; maybe TRBD2 (6 bases). The germline V gene has CDR1 MDHEN and CDR2 SYDVKM. V dropped 2 bases and J dropped 6 bases, with 10 bases sitting between them. The length of the CDR3 is 13 residues. The CDR3 nucleotides are TGTGCCAGCAGTTTAACGGGAGTACAGACCCAGTACTTC. It encodes CASSLTGVQTQYF.

This clone appeared a single time. The V gene is TRBV6-5, the J gene TRBJ1-6; D perhaps matches TRBD1 (6 bases). CDR3 length: 16 residues. V was trimmed by 3 bases and J by 2 bases, leaving 11 bases between them. CDR1 is MNHEY, CDR2 SVGAGI, per germline. The CDR3 DNA sequence: TGTGCCAGCAGTTATTCGGCAGGGGCCTATAATTCACCCCTCCACTTT. This sequence encodes CASSYSAGAYNSPLHF.

The V and J genes are TRBV11-1 and TRBJ2-7; D perhaps matches TRBD1 (6 bases). The germline V and J ends were trimmed by 2 bases and 2 bases, with 7 bases remaining between them. This CDR3 comprises 13 residues. The V gene's germline CDR1 is SGHAT and CDR2 FQDESV (reference sequence). Here the CDR3 reads CASSLQGTYEQYF. The CDR3 DNA sequence: TGTGCCAGCAGCTTACAGGGGACCTACGAGCAGTACTTC.

To note about this clone: This specimen includes other DNA sequences encoding the same CDR3. The chain couples TRBV7-9 to TRBJ2-5; TRBD2 matches at 7 bases. This CDR3 is 13 amino acids long. Germline V gives CDR1 SEHNR, CDR2 FQNEAQ (reference sequence). V shed 3 bases, J shed 4 bases, and the junction held 2 bases outside the gene matches. CDR3 nucleotide sequence: TGTGCCAGCAGCTTTGGGGGGGTAGAGACCCAGTACTTC. This gives the protein CASSFGGVETQYF.

The V and J genes are TRBV7-3 and TRBJ2-2, with TRBD2 as a possible D gene (5 bases). CDR1 SGHTA and CDR2 FQGTGA come from the germline V gene. V lost 0 bases, J lost 0 bases, and 14 bases lay in between. The CDR3 sequence is 18 residues long. CDR3 DNA sequence: TGTGCCAGCAGCTTAACATCGTCCGGACTCACGAACACCGGGGAGCTGTTTTTT. Translation gives CASSLTSSGLTNTGELFF.

The J gene is TRBJ2-3, the V gene TRBV5-4; 15 bases map to TRBD2. Per the germline V gene, CDR1 is SGHNT and CDR2 is YYREEE (reference sequence). The CDR3 is 20 amino acids. J was trimmed by 0 bases and V by 3 bases; bases with no gene match: 11. The CDR3 spells CASSWGSGLAGGSSTDTQYF. The DNA for the CDR3 is TGTGCCAGCAGCTGGGGCTCCGGACTAGCGGGGGGGAGTAGCACAGATACGCAGTATTTT.

The chain couples TRBV5-1 to TRBJ2-1; no firm D call. The CDR3 consists of 15 residues. Trimming took off 0 bases at V and 5 bases at J, with 12 bases between the two ends. The germline V gene encodes CDR1 SGHRS and CDR2 YFSETQ. CDR3 DNA: TGCGCCAGCAGCTTGGATACAAACAGTAACAATGAGCAGTTCTTC. Residues: CASSLDTNSNNEQFF.

The chain has TRBV5-4 and TRBJ2-3; TRBD2 aligns across 9 bases. V trimming: 4 bases; J trimming: 4 bases; junction bases outside the gene matches: 13. Germline lookup yields CDR1 SGHNT and CDR2 YYREEE (reference sequence). The CDR3 runs 17 residues. The CDR3 loop reads CASSPSRAGGLADTQYF. The CDR3, as DNA: TGTGCCAGCAGCCCCTCCCGGGCGGGGGGGCTGGCAGATACGCAGTATTTT.

This clone was seen a single time. V is TRBV6-4 and J is TRBJ1-2; D gene unclear. The V end lost 0 bases, the J end lost 5 bases, and 7 bases lay between the germline ends. Germline V CDR1 and CDR2: MRHNA, SNTAGT. The CDR3 contains 13 residues. CDR3 sequence reads: CASSDSGGYGYTF. In DNA form, the CDR3 reads TGTGCCAGCAGTGACTCCGGCGGATATGGCTACACCTTC.

This chain joins TRBV29-1 and TRBJ2-1, with TRBD2 matching over 11 bases. The germline CDR1 and CDR2 sequences are SQVTM and ANQGSEA. Germline trimming cut 4 bases from V and 6 bases from J; bases unmatched to any gene: 17. CDR3 size: 18 residues. The CDR3 nucleotides are TGCAGCGTTGTTACTAGCGGGAGAGTGGGACAGATCCCCAATGAGCAGTTCTTC. Encoded protein: CSVVTSGRVGQIPNEQFF.